Here is one TCR beta chain with its context. The protocol was immunoSEQ multiplex PCR, while the TCRdb copy is restricted to in-frame clones and leaves out a portion. The table records 430,000 or so clones, 88% of them present only once. The V gene's germline CDR1 is SGHDT and CDR2 YYEEEE. V lost 0 bases and J 2 bases, leaving 6 bases between the germline ends. The CDR3 length is 13 residues. This specimen belongs to a study of blood T cell repertoires in COVID-19. V usage is TRBV5-6 and J usage is TRBJ2-7; no firm D call. The sample consisted of PBMCs or T cells enriched from blood (not recorded which). This receptor was obtained from a woman aged 18-35 years who had been exposed to COVID-19. CDR3 region: CASSLGSAYEQYF. The CDR3 DNA reads TGTGCCAGCAGCTTGGGGTCAGCCTACGAGCAGTACTTC.